This TCR beta chain is from a study of memory CD8 T cells in hepatitis C reinfection. Overall study context: Peak reinfection sampling occurred 3 to 8 weeks after detected reinfection.

Germline V lookup: CDR1 SGHDN, CDR2 FVKESK. V was clipped by 1 base and J by 3 bases; unmatched bases: 8. This CDR3 contains 17 residues. Described time point: peak reinfection, 3 to 8 weeks after reinfection detection. No in vitro expansion preceded TCR sequencing of the sorted cells. The Montreal HEPCO cohort supplied donors who inject drugs. Control naive CD8 T cells came from two donors at all three reinfection time points. Profiling relied on immunoSEQ multiplex PCR, and the TCRdb table lists in-frame clones only, not all of them. This table has about 2,300 clones, 80% to 90% appearing once. The sample taken for sequencing was naive CD8+ T cells sorted from blood. The receptor was derived from a man aged 45-60 years with hepatitis C virus infection. The V and J genes are TRBV14 and TRBJ2-3; the match to TRBD1 covers 9 bases. This CDR3 reads CASSQGTGVGWTDTQYF. Written as DNA, the CDR3 is TGTGCCAGCAGCCAAGGGACAGGGGTTGGTTGGACAGATACGCAGTATTTT.